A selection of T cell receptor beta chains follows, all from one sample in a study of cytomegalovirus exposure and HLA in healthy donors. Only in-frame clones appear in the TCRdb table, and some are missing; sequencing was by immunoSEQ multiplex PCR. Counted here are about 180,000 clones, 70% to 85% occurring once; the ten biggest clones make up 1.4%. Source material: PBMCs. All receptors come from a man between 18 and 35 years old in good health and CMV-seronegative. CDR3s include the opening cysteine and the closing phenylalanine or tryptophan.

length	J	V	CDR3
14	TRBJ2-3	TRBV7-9	CASSLVQGTDTQYF
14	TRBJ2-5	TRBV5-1	CASSLGRGQETQYF
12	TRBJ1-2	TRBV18	CASSPDREGYTF
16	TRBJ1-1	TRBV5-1	CASSSIQGKLNTEAFF
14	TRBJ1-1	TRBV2	CASTGVRTGTEAFF
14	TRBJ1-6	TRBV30	CAWSPRSYNSPLHF
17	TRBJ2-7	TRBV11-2	CASSFRPNRALNYEQYF
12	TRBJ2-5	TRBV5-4	CASSWDLETQYF
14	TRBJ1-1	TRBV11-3	CASSAGPLNTEAFF
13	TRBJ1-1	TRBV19	CASSKTENTEAFF
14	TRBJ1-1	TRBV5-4	CASSLGVGNTEAFF
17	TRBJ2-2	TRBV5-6	CASSLGLAEGAAGELFF
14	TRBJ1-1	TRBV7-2	CASSLVRGNTEAFF
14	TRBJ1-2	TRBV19	CASSRYAEPYGYTF
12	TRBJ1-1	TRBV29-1	CSVEDLAGEAFF